This TCR beta chain was sequenced for a study of human T cells and chemical hapten exposure. Background on the study: Patients, chiefly female, had alopecia areata, totalis or universalis.

Findings and limits, study-wide: Sensitizing with DPC caused no change in TCRs above 1 in 1000 frequency.

Time point reported: patch test 1, 2 weeks after DPC sensitization. Treatment in this sample: therapeutic diphenylcyclopropenone sensitization with weekly scalp DPC. Alopecia patients, 18 to 70 years old and DPC-suitable, served as donors. MiXCR was run by TCRdb on the RACE reads, yielding one entry per CDR3 protein. The sample lists 95,000 or so distinct CDR3 sequences, roughly a tenth occurring once. To note about this clonotype: The antigen remains undetermined.

The CDR3 has 16 residues. Germline V gene data show CDR1 as MNHEY and CDR2 as SMNVEV (reference sequence). V was shortened by 5 bases and J by 1 base, with 12 bases between the two germline ends. The TCR was taken from a man in his forties or fifties with alopecia areata. Some clones in this sample may be carry-over from other donors' samples. The chain has TRBV27 and TRBJ2-6; D remains ambiguous. The source was whole blood, collected in connection with sensitization to the hapten diphenylcyclopropenone (DPC). CDR3 nucleotide sequence: TGTGCCAGCAGTCGGTTCGGGCAGTCTGGGGCCAACGTCCTGACTTTC. This encodes CASSRFGQSGANVLTF.